The present T cell receptor (beta chain) was sequenced within a study of blood T cell repertoires in COVID-19. Study-wide context: T cells, B-cell-depleted T cells, or PBMCs provided the cDNA or gDNA that served as material.

Method: immunoSEQ multiplex PCR; TCRdb's copy keeps in-frame clones and lacks some. The sample consists of around 250,000 clones, about 86% of them appearing once. Germline values: CDR1 SGHAT, CDR2 FQNNGV. Trimming cost V 1 base and J 8 bases; bases outside gene matches: 5. CDR3 length: 15 residues. The sequencing input was peripheral blood. This receptor was obtained from a man aged 45-60 years with active or convalescent COVID-19. This sequence joins TRBV11-2 and TRBJ1-6; TRBD1 matches 7 bases. CDR3 sequence reads: CASSLGGTADSPLHF. DNA for the CDR3: TGTGCCAGCAGCTTAGGGGGGACAGCCGATTCACCCCTCCACTTT.